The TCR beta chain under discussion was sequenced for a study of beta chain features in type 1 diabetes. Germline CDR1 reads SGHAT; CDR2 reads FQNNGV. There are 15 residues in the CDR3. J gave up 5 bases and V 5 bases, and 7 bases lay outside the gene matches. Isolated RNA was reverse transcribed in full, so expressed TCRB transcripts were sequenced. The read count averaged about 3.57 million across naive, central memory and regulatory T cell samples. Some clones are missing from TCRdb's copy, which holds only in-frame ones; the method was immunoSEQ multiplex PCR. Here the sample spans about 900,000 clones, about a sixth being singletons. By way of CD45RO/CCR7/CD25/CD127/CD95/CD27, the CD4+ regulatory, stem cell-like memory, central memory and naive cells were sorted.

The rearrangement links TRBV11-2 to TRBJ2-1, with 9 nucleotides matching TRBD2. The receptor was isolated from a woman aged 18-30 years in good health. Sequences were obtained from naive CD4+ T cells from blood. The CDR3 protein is CASSAGTSSHNEQFF. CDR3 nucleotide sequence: TGTGCCAGCAGCGCCGGGACTAGCAGTCACAATGAGCAGTTCTTC.